These T cell receptor beta chains were read from a single sample in a study of blood T cell repertoires in COVID-19. Clones were read by immunoSEQ multiplex PCR, and TCRdb kept only the in-frame ones, dropping some. Here the sample spans around 200,000 clones, 70% to 90% being singletons. Sequencing was performed on peripheral blood. The origin of the receptors is a man aged 35-49 years with active or convalescent COVID-19. Each CDR3 is given with its conserved first and last residue. D genes are given only for firm matches. Size is stated for part of the rows, as once, few or many counts, or as a class when the clone is expanded.

V	D	J	size	CDR3	DNA
TRBV4-1	-	TRBJ2-1	-	CASSQVPFYNEQFF	TGCGCCAGCAGCCAAGTTCCGTTCTACAATGAGCAGTTCTTC
TRBV11-3	-	TRBJ2-5	-	CASSDWTVEETQYF	TGTGCCAGCAGCGACTGGACAGTTGAGGAGACCCAGTACTTC
TRBV11-2	TRBD1	TRBJ1-1	-	CASSLGPLRTGRNTEAFF	TGTGCCAGCAGCTTAGGCCCACTACGGACAGGCCGGAACACTGAAGCTTTCTTT
TRBV7-2	TRBD2	TRBJ2-3	-	CASSFKLAGYRTDTQYF	TGTGCCAGCAGCTTTAAACTAGCGGGGTATCGCACAGATACGCAGTATTTT
TRBV6-6	-	TRBJ2-5	-	CASSYDRFGGETQYF	TGTGCCAGCAGTTACGATAGATTCGGTGGAGAGACCCAGTACTTC
TRBV6-5	-	TRBJ1-1	-	CASSYRGLTEAFF	TGTGCCAGCAGTTACCGAGGCCTCACTGAAGCTTTCTTT
TRBV7-3	-	TRBJ1-3	-	CASSLIAGFGDTIYF	TGTGCCAGCAGCTTAATAGCAGGGTTCGGCGACACCATATATTTT
TRBV7-6	TRBD1	TRBJ1-3	-	CASSPDRASGNTIYF	TGTGCCAGCAGTCCCGACAGGGCCTCTGGAAACACCATATATTTT
TRBV6-1	TRBD1	TRBJ1-1	-	CASSEAGTENTEAFF	TGTGCCAGCAGTGAAGCCGGGACAGAGAACACTGAAGCTTTCTTT
TRBV5-1	TRBD1	TRBJ1-4	-	CASSPGTGREKLFF	TGCGCCAGCAGCCCCGGGACAGGGCGTGAAAAACTGTTTTTT
TRBV6-1	TRBD2	TRBJ2-3	-	CASSDLAGGATTQYF	TGTGCCAGCAGTGATCTAGCGGGGGGTGCAACTACGCAGTATTTT
TRBV11-3	-	TRBJ1-5	-	CASRGEQPQHF	TGTGCCAGCAGGGGAGAACAGCCCCAGCATTTT
TRBV5-1	-	TRBJ2-7	-	CASSRRDISGEQYF	TGCGCCAGCAGCCGACGGGACATCTCGGGCGAGCAGTACTTC
TRBV5-1	-	TRBJ2-7	once	CASKADNSYEQYF	TGCGCCAGCAAAGCAGACAACTCCTACGAGCAGTACTTC
TRBV2	TRBD1	TRBJ1-4	once	CATRGQQREKLFF	TGTGCCACAAGGGGACAGCAACGGGAAAAACTGTTTTTT
TRBV3-1/TRBV3-2	TRBD2	TRBJ2-3	-	CASSQERTRGTDTQYF	TGTGCCAGCAGCCAAGAAAGGACTAGAGGCACAGATACGCAGTATTTT
TRBV6-2/TRBV6-3	-	TRBJ2-7	-	CASSFSPAYEQYF	TGTGCCAGCAGTTTTTCTCCAGCCTACGAGCAGTACTTC
TRBV5-1	TRBD1	TRBJ1-1	-	CASSGIGTGLNTEAFF	TGCGCCAGCAGCGGGATCGGGACAGGGCTGAACACTGAAGCTTTCTTT
TRBV6-5	TRBD1	TRBJ1-1	-	CASRMDRGLIAEAFF	TGTGCCAGCAGAATGGACAGGGGGCTTATAGCTGAAGCTTTCTTT
TRBV9	-	TRBJ1-2	-	CASSSRELGYTF	TGTGCCAGCAGCTCCCGGGAGCTCGGCTACACCTTC
TRBV30	TRBD1	TRBJ1-3	-	CAWSRGTGNTIYF	TGTGCCTGGAGCAGGGGGACTGGAAACACCATATATTTT
TRBV5-6	-	TRBJ2-5	-	CASRDFTQAETQYF	TGTGCCAGCCGGGACTTTACTCAAGCGGAGACCCAGTACTTC
TRBV6-5	-	TRBJ1-4	-	CASRIGGGDEKLFF	TGTGCCAGCAGAATAGGGGGGGGAGATGAAAAACTGTTTTTT
TRBV21-1	-	TRBJ1-5	-	CASSKQGPGQGVYSNQPQHF	TGTGCCAGCAGCAAACAGGGACCGGGACAGGGAGTTTATAGCAATCAGCCCCAGCATTTT
TRBV24-1	-	TRBJ2-1	-	CATSDPLRDEQFF	TGTGCCACCAGTGACCCCTTGCGCGATGAGCAGTTCTTC
TRBV7-2	-	TRBJ1-1	-	CASSLNSVNPWTEAFF	TGTGCCAGCAGCTTAAATTCGGTCAACCCCTGGACTGAAGCTTTCTTT
TRBV4-2	TRBD1	TRBJ1-5	-	CASSQEGTGNQPQHF	TGTGCCAGCAGCCAAGAGGGGACAGGGAATCAGCCCCAGCATTTT
TRBV11-3	-	TRBJ2-2	-	CASSLDMGPGELFF	TGTGCCAGCAGCTTAGATATGGGGCCCGGGGAGCTGTTTTTT
TRBV27	-	TRBJ1-1	-	CASSFRTDGTEAFF	TGTGCCAGCAGTTTTCGTACAGATGGCACTGAAGCTTTCTTT
TRBV30	TRBD1	TRBJ1-1	-	CAWGGDRDGTEAFF	TGTGCCTGGGGGGGGGACAGGGATGGAACTGAAGCTTTCTTT
TRBV9	-	TRBJ1-2	-	CASSQDPRENYGYTF	TGTGCCAGCAGCCAAGACCCGCGGGAGAACTATGGCTACACCTTC
TRBV5-8	TRBD1	TRBJ2-1	once	CASSLEGTGYIDEQFF	TGTGCCAGCAGCTTGGAGGGGACAGGGTACATTGATGAGCAGTTCTTC